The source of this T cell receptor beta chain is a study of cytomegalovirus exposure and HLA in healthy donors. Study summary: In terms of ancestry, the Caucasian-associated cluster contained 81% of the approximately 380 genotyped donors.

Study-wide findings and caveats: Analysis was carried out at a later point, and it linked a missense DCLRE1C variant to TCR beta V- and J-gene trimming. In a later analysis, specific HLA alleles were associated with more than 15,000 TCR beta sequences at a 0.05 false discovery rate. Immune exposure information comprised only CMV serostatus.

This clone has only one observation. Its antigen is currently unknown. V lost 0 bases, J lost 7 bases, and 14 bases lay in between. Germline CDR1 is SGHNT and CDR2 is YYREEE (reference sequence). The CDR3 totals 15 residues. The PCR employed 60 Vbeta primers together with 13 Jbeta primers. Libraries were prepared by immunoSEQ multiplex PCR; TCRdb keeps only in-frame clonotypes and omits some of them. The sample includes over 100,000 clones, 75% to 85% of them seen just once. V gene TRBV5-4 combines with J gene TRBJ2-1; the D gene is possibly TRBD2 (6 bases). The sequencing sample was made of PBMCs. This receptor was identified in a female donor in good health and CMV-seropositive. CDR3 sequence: CASSLGRDWENEQFF. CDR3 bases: TGTGCCAGCAGCTTGGGCCGGGACTGGGAGAATGAGCAGTTCTTC. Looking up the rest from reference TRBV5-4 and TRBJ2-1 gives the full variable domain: ETGVTQSPTHLIKTRGQQVTLRCSSQSGHNTVSWYQQALGQGPQFIFQYYREEENGRGNFPPRFSGLQFPNYSSELNVNALELDDSALYLCASSLGRDWENEQFFGPGTRLTVL.